Below are 22 T cell receptor beta chains sequenced from a single sample in a study of shared clonotypes between healthy human individuals (dated by TCRdb to about 2020). For the CD8 naive samples, CD45RO-negative cells were positively selected for CCR7, yielding a CD45RA+CCR7+ population from which TemRA cells were excluded. The method behind the library was the immunoSEQ multiplex PCR assay. TCRdb mirrors the immuneACCESS table, restricted to in-frame sequences. Some clones are absent from its copies; in checked studies, under half trace to an unresolved V gene, and the reason for the others is unknown. The sample table records about 590,000 clones; 95% to 96% of these occur just once. Jointly, the top ten make up around 0.097% of the sample. What was sequenced was naive CD8+ T cells sorted from blood. The cell subset or site label for this specimen denotes: CD45RA+CCR7+. These receptors were collected from a young woman in good health.

This clone appeared a single time. This sequence joins TRBV4-1 and TRBJ2-7, with TRBD2 matching over 9 bases. J was trimmed by 4 bases and V by 0 bases; bases with no gene match: 16. The CDR3 is 19 residues long. Germline V CDR1 and CDR2: MGHRA, YSYEKL. The CDR3 bases are TGCGCCAGCAGCCAAGAACCACCCAATGGGCGGGAGGGCCTTTACGAGCAGTACTTC. Translated: CASSQEPPNGREGLYEQYF.

The V gene is TRBV23-1, the J gene TRBJ2-2, with 10 bases that match TRBD1. TRBV23-1 is known as an ORF, though its function is uncertain. V was pared by 6 bases and J by 5 bases, with 6 bases of the junction left unmatched. This CDR3 spans 15 amino acids. The CDR3 DNA is TGCGCCAGCAGCCCATGGACAGGGGGGACCGGGGAGCTGTTTTTT. This sequence encodes CASSPWTGGTGELFF.

The gene calls are TRBV29-1 and TRBJ2-2; the match to TRBD2 covers 7 bases. The germline gives CDR1 SQVTM, CDR2 ANQGSEA. The CDR3 has 12 residues. Germline trimming cut 3 bases from V and 6 bases from J; bases unmatched to any gene: 1. Here the CDR3 DNA reads TGCAGCGTTGAGGCGGGGGCCGGGGAGCTGTTTTTT. Encoded protein: CSVEAGAGELFF.

The chain couples TRBV27 to TRBJ2-7, with no clear D. V dropped 2 bases and J dropped 3 bases, with 8 bases sitting between them. The CDR3 loop spans 13 amino acids. Per the germline V gene, CDR1 is MNHEY and CDR2 is SMNVEV (reference sequence). The CDR3 protein is CASSLGSNYEQYF. CDR3 in DNA: TGTGCCAGCAGTTTAGGCTCCAACTACGAGCAGTACTTC.

The chain recombines TRBV4-1 with TRBJ2-7; D unresolved. The germline CDR1 and CDR2 sequences are MGHRA and YSYEKL. Trimming cost V 0 bases and J 1 base, with 10 bases left between them. The CDR3 runs to 15 residues. CDR3 sequence (DNA): TGCGCCAGCAGCCAAGAGCTCAGAGCTTCCTACGAGCAGTACTTC. Residues: CASSQELRASYEQYF.

J is TRBJ2-3 and V is TRBV10-3; D not certain. This CDR3 region has 13 residues. Germline lookup yields CDR1 ENHRY and CDR2 SYGVKD. V was pared by 10 bases and J by 10 bases, with 21 bases between. This CDR3 is CATLESNTMAQYF. The DNA of the CDR3 is TGTGCCACCCTCGAGTCCAATACTATGGCGCAGTATTTT.

This chain connects TRBV10-1 to TRBJ2-3; no definite D call. CDR1 WNHNN and CDR2 SYGVQD come from the germline V gene (reference sequence). Deletions cut 4 bases from V and 2 bases from J, with 13 bases between. This CDR3 comprises 15 residues. CDR3: CASSGETGFTDTQYF. DNA for the CDR3: TGCGCCAGCAGTGGAGAGACCGGATTCACAGATACGCAGTATTTT.

The J gene is TRBJ2-6, the V gene TRBV7-9; D gene uncertain. This CDR3 spans 16 amino acids. The V end lost 1 base, the J end lost 0 bases, and 7 bases lay between the germline ends. Germline CDR1 SEHNR, CDR2 FQNEAQ (reference sequence). CDR3 DNA: TGTGCCAGCAGCTTAGGTGCTCACTCTGGGGCCAACGTCCTGACTTTC. Its protein is CASSLGAHSGANVLTF.

This clone was detected once. V usage is TRBV7-3 and J usage is TRBJ2-5; D unclear. The CDR3 extends over 13 amino acids. V gave up 3 bases and J gave up 0 bases, with 5 bases separating them. Germline V gene lookup returns CDR1 SGHTA and CDR2 FQGTGA. For the CDR3, the DNA is TGTGCCAGCAGCTTCCTGTACCAAGAGACCCAGTACTTC. Its translation: CASSFLYQETQYF.

V gene TRBV27 combines with J gene TRBJ2-1; the match to TRBD2 covers 8 bases. The CDR3 totals 16 residues. CDR1 and CDR2 from the germline V gene are MNHEY and SMNVEV (reference sequence). J was trimmed by 6 bases and V by 4 bases; bases with no gene match: 11. CDR3 nucleotides: TGTGCCAGCAGTTATACTTACGGACTAGCAGGCAATGAGCAGTTCTTC. This encodes CASSYTYGLAGNEQFF.

This clone was recorded once. Here the CDR3 reads CASSEWGLRGSYEQYF. In DNA form, the CDR3 reads TGTGCCAGCAGTGAATGGGGACTCCGGGGCTCCTACGAGCAGTACTTC. The rearrangement uses TRBV25-1 and TRBJ2-7, with D perhaps TRBD2 (6 bases). The CDR3 has 16 amino acids. Deletions cut 1 base from V and 0 bases from J, with 13 bases between. Germline CDR1 reads MGHDK; CDR2 reads SYGVNS.

The chain carries TRBV10-1 and TRBJ2-3, with 7 nucleotides matching TRBD2. J lost 0 bases, V lost 5 bases, and 8 bases had no gene match. The CDR3 loop spans 16 amino acids. CDR1 is WNHNN, CDR2 SYGVQD, per germline (reference sequence). As DNA, the CDR3 is TGCGCCAGCAGTCAGCGGGGTTTTTCTAGCACAGATACGCAGTATTTT. This translates into CASSQRGFSSTDTQYF.

The chain uses TRBV28 and TRBJ2-3; D is perhaps TRBD1 (5 bases). CDR1 and CDR2 (germline): MDHEN, SYDVKM. Deletions cut 3 bases from V and 5 bases from J, with 12 bases between. The CDR3 loop spans 14 amino acids. CDR3 sequence reads: CASSLLGDKDTQYF. CDR3 coding DNA: TGTGCCAGCAGTTTGTTAGGGGATAAAGATACGCAGTATTTT.

The J gene is TRBJ2-2, the V gene TRBV27; the D is unclear. Trimming pared 6 bases from V and 8 bases from J, leaving 7 bases between. Germline V gene lookup returns CDR1 MNHEY and CDR2 SMNVEV (reference sequence). This CDR3 is built from 11 residues. This chain's CDR3 is CASSHIGELFF. The CDR3 nucleotides read TGTGCCAGCAGCCATATTGGGGAGCTGTTTTTT.

On this clone: The same CDR3 arises from other DNA sequences in this sample as well. The rearrangement joins TRBV7-9 to TRBJ2-1, with TRBD2 matching 9 bases. V shed 5 bases and J 3 bases; nucleotides not matched to a gene: 5. The CDR3 runs to 15 residues. Germline V gene sequence: CDR1 SEHNR, CDR2 FQNEAQ (reference sequence). CDR3 sequence (DNA): TGTGCCAGCAGCCCACTAGCGGGCCTCTACAATGAGCAGTTCTTC. It specifies CASSPLAGLYNEQFF. The full variable domain, with the rest looked up from reference TRBV7-9 and TRBJ2-1, is DTGVSQNPRHKITKRGQNVTFRCDPISEHNRLYWYRQTLGQGPEFLTYFQNEAQLEKSRLLSDRFSAERPKGSFSTLEIQRTEQGDSAMYLCASSPLAGLYNEQFFGPGTRLTVL.

The CDR3 spells CASSQLGAENIQYF. CDR3 nucleotides: TGTGCCAGCAGCCAACTGGGGGCGGAAAACATTCAGTACTTC. This chain uses TRBV4-2 with TRBJ2-4; the D gene is possibly TRBD1 (6 bases). This CDR3 contains 14 residues. The V end lost 2 bases, the J end lost 5 bases, and 10 bases lay between the germline ends. Germline loops: CDR1 LGHNA, CDR2 YNFKEQ.

This sequence joins TRBV2 and TRBJ2-5; D not resolved. Germline CDR1 reads SNHLY; CDR2 reads FYNNEI. V lost 3 bases and J 4 bases, leaving 9 bases between the germline ends. This CDR3 region has 13 residues. CDR3 in DNA: TGTGCCAGCAGTGATTTCAGGTCAGAGACCCAGTACTTC. This encodes CASSDFRSETQYF.

The chain carries TRBV2 and TRBJ2-1; 12 bases are a match to TRBD2. The CDR3 spans 14 residues. V lost 6 bases to trimming and J lost 5 bases; unmatched junction nucleotides: 2. The germline V gene has CDR1 SNHLY and CDR2 FYNNEI. CDR3 bases: TGTGCCAGCAGGGGACTAGCGGGCGACAATGAGCAGTTCTTC. Translating gives CASRGLAGDNEQFF.

This chain joins TRBV11-2 and TRBJ2-7, with a possible D match to TRBD2 (6 bases). The CDR3 sequence is 15 residues long. The germline gives CDR1 SGHAT, CDR2 FQNNGV. V dropped 5 bases and J dropped 3 bases, with 17 bases sitting between them. CDR3 sequence reads: CASSPLSGALYEQYF. CDR3 DNA: TGTGCCAGCAGCCCCCTATCGGGAGCTCTCTACGAGCAGTACTTC.

The chain carries TRBV7-9 and TRBJ1-1; 9 bases map to TRBD1. Losses at the gene ends were 5 bases for V and 5 bases for J; bases not matched to a gene: 3. The germline V gene has CDR1 SEHNR and CDR2 FQNEAQ (reference sequence). The CDR3 loop spans 13 amino acids. The CDR3 coding sequence is TGTGCCAGCAGCATACAGGGGGCGACTGAAGCTTTCTTT. Its translation is CASSIQGATEAFF.

This sequence joins TRBV18 and TRBJ2-5, with TRBD2 matching over 9 bases. CDR1 and CDR2 (germline): KGHSH, LQKENI. The CDR3 is 14 amino acids. Germline trimming cut 3 bases from V and 4 bases from J; bases unmatched to any gene: 3. CDR3 DNA sequence: TGTGCCAGCTCACCGGGACTAGCTGGAGAGACCCAGTACTTC. Translation: CASSPGLAGETQYF.

The chain combines TRBV27 with TRBJ2-3, with 8 nucleotides matching TRBD1. This CDR3 comprises 15 residues. V lost 4 bases to trimming and J lost 2 bases; unmatched junction nucleotides: 5. Germline values: CDR1 MNHEY, CDR2 SMNVEV (reference sequence). The CDR3 here is CASSSWTGLTDTQYF. DNA for the CDR3: TGTGCCAGCAGTTCATGGACAGGGCTCACAGATACGCAGTATTTT.